These 22 T cell receptor beta chains were all obtained from the same sample, sequenced in a study of cytomegalovirus exposure and HLA in healthy donors. Primers for the PCR totalled 60 Vbeta and 13 Jbeta. Clones were sequenced by immunoSEQ multiplex PCR, and TCRdb holds only the in-frame ones, with some missing. Of about 190,000 clones listed, roughly 77% were seen once; the top ten hold approximately 4.8%. Material for sequencing was PBMCs. These receptors came from a man younger than 40 in good health and CMV-seropositive.

V is TRBV20-1 and J is TRBJ1-1; D gene uncertain. Germline V gene data show CDR1 as DFQATT and CDR2 as SNEGSKA (reference sequence). V was pared by 4 bases and J by 1 base, with 4 bases between. The CDR3 is made up of 11 amino acids. The CDR3: CSATWNTEAFF. CDR3 sequence (DNA): TGCAGTGCTACCTGGAACACTGAAGCTTTCTTT.

A few counts support this clone. The gene calls are TRBV7-3 and TRBJ2-3; 7 bases are shared with TRBD1. This CDR3 has 14 amino acids. V trimming: 5 bases; J trimming: 3 bases; junction bases outside the gene matches: 5. Germline values: CDR1 SGHTA, CDR2 FQGTGA. The CDR3 loop reads CASSRGGTTDTQYF. The CDR3 region has the DNA TGTGCCAGCAGCCGAGGGGGCACGACAGATACGCAGTATTTT.

CDR3: CASSLQGARRGYEQYF. In DNA form, the CDR3 reads TGTGCCAGCAGTTTGCAGGGGGCGCGAAGGGGGTACGAGCAGTACTTC. The chain uses TRBV28 and TRBJ2-5, with 8 positions matching TRBD1. The J call is in doubt because the DNA end fits TRBJ2-7 better. This CDR3 comprises 16 residues. CDR1 is MDHEN and CDR2 is SYDVKM in the germline V gene.

The chain carries TRBV9 and TRBJ2-7, with D perhaps TRBD2 (5 bases). Germline values: CDR1 SGDLS, CDR2 YYNGEE. This CDR3 has 15 residues. Trimming cost V 3 bases and J 3 bases, with 16 bases left between them. The CDR3 DNA sequence: TGTGCCAGCAGCGCCTCCACAGCGGAACTCTACGAGCAGTACTTC. Translated, it gives CASSASTAELYEQYF.

This sequence joins TRBV30 and TRBJ2-4, with 8 bases fitting TRBD2. The CDR3 loop spans 14 amino acids. Unmatched junction bases numbered 5, after V lost 1 base and J lost 6 bases. Germline CDR1 and CDR2: GTSNPN and SVGIG (reference sequence). CDR3 DNA sequence: TGTGCCTGGAGTGCAGCGGGAGACCGAAACATTCAGTACTTC. Its translation: CAWSAAGDRNIQYF.

The genes are TRBV6-5 and TRBJ1-1; D might be TRBD1 (6 bases). Germline V gives CDR1 MNHEY, CDR2 SVGAGI. V dropped 6 bases and J dropped 12 bases, with 14 bases sitting between them. CDR3 length: 11 residues. This CDR3 is CASRGGASTFF. In DNA, the CDR3 is TGTGCCAGCAGGGGGGGGGCATCAACTTTCTTT.

The gene calls are TRBV5-4 and TRBJ1-3; D ambiguous. Germline CDR1 and CDR2: SGHNT and YYREEE (reference sequence). The CDR3 contains 16 residues. V lost 4 bases and J lost 4, with 18 bases in between. The CDR3: CASSPREMGSGNTIYF. The CDR3 DNA follows: TGTGCCAGCAGCCCGAGGGAGATGGGTTCCGGAAACACCATATATTTT.

CDR3 sequence reads: CASSRDRGRSPLHF. The CDR3 nucleotides read TGTGCCAGCAGTCGCGACAGGGGACGATCACCCCTCCACTTT. This chain uses TRBV7-6 with TRBJ1-6, with 8 bases that match TRBD1. CDR1 is SGHVS, CDR2 FNYEAQ, per germline. Trimming removed 6 bases from V and 10 bases from J; junction bases left unmatched: 8. The CDR3 consists of 14 residues.

The chain carries TRBV28 and TRBJ2-2, with D perhaps TRBD2 (6 bases). The length of the CDR3 is 14 residues. V lost 5 bases and J 6 bases, leaving 13 bases between the germline ends. Germline CDR1 MDHEN, CDR2 SYDVKM. The CDR3 DNA is TGTGCCAGCAGTACAACTAGCTTACCCGGGGAGCTGTTTTTT. Translating it yields CASSTTSLPGELFF.

The chain recombines TRBV19 with TRBJ2-7; D not certain. CDR1 LNHDA and CDR2 SQIVND come from the germline V gene (reference sequence). V was trimmed by 0 bases and J by 3 bases, leaving 9 bases between them. The CDR3 is made up of 14 amino acids. The CDR3 nucleotides are TGTGCCAGTAGTATAGATCACGCCGGCTACGAGCAGTACTTC. Protein product: CASSIDHAGYEQYF.

Only one count was recorded for this clone. The J gene is TRBJ1-2, the V gene TRBV6-1; D not resolved. Germline V gives CDR1 MNHNS, CDR2 SASEGT. The length of the CDR3 is 10 residues. Trimming took 11 bases from V and 3 from J, leaving 7 bases between them. CDR3 DNA sequence: TGTGCCGGGAGGGACTATGGCTACACCTTC. Translation gives CAGRDYGYTF.

The V call is TRBV5-1, the J call TRBJ2-3; TRBD2 agrees at 9 bases. The CDR3 covers 16 residues. Germline-derived CDR1 and CDR2 are SGHRS and YFSETQ. Trimming at V came to 1 base and at J to 2 bases, leaving 5 bases not matched to a gene. The CDR3 region has the DNA TGCGCCAGCAGCTTGTGGGCTAGCGGGGTCACAGATACGCAGTATTTT. Its protein product is CASSLWASGVTDTQYF. The full variable domain, with the rest looked up from reference TRBV5-1 and TRBJ2-3, is KAGVTQTPRYLIKTRGQQVTLSCSPISGHRSVSWYQQTPGQGLQFLFEYFSETQRNKGNFPGRFSGRQFSNSRSEMNVSTLELGDSALYLCASSLWASGVTDTQYFGPGTRLTVL.

The chain is built from TRBV30 and TRBJ1-2; no reliable D call. Germline V gene data show CDR1 as GTSNPN and CDR2 as SVGIG (reference sequence). The CDR3 contains 11 residues. The germline V and J ends were trimmed by 3 bases and 6 bases, with 8 bases remaining between them. CDR3 protein: CAWRTEHGYTF. The CDR3 DNA reads TGTGCCTGGAGAACAGAACATGGCTACACCTTC.

The V and J genes are TRBV7-9 and TRBJ1-5; TRBD1 matches 7 bases. The CDR3 contains 14 residues. CDR1 and CDR2 from the germline V gene are SEHNR and FQNEAQ (reference sequence). The junction had 6 bases not matched to a gene; V was cut back by 1 base and J by 9 bases. CDR3 sequence reads: CASSLDAGGWPQHF. The CDR3 nucleotides read TGTGCCAGCAGCTTAGACGCAGGGGGTTGGCCCCAGCATTTT.

The chain combines TRBV7-9 with TRBJ1-3; D gene unclear. V was cut by 2 bases and J by 7 bases, with 12 bases left in between. This CDR3 is built from 14 residues. Germline values: CDR1 SEHNR, CDR2 FQNEAQ (reference sequence). The DNA for the CDR3 is TGTGCCAGCAGCTTATCTCCCCGGGAGAACACCATATATTTT. This sequence encodes CASSLSPRENTIYF.

V and J are TRBV9 and TRBJ2-3; 9 bases map to TRBD1. Germline V gene lookup returns CDR1 SGDLS and CDR2 YYNGEE. The CDR3 is made up of 15 amino acids. V shed 0 bases and J 3 bases; nucleotides not matched to a gene: 2. This CDR3 reads CASSVGDRGTDTQYF. CDR3 bases: TGTGCCAGCAGCGTAGGCGACAGGGGGACAGATACGCAGTATTTT.

This chain connects TRBV29-1 to TRBJ2-1, with 7 bases identical to TRBD2. The CDR3 runs 14 residues. Germline lookup yields CDR1 SQVTM and CDR2 ANQGSEA. V was clipped by 1 base and J by 4 bases; unmatched bases: 4. The CDR3, as DNA: TGCAGCGTTGAAGTCGGGCGGGAGTACAATGAGCAGTTCTTC. Translating gives CSVEVGREYNEQFF.

This rearrangement joins TRBV7-3 to TRBJ2-7; 9 bases line up with TRBD1. Losses at the gene ends were 5 bases for V and 6 bases for J; bases not matched to a gene: 8. Germline-derived CDR1 and CDR2 are SGHTA and FQGTGA. The CDR3 consists of 14 residues. The CDR3 reads CASSVSGTGSEQYF. The CDR3 DNA reads TGTGCCAGCAGCGTGTCCGGGACAGGGTCCGAGCAGTACTTC.

This chain links TRBV4-1 with TRBJ2-5; a weak D match, TRBD2 (5 bases). CDR3 length equals 16 residues. The germline gives CDR1 MGHRA, CDR2 YSYEKL. Trimming removed 4 bases at V and 5 bases at J, with 20 bases between. The CDR3: CASSPFTGLAGETQYF. In DNA form, the CDR3 reads TGCGCCAGCAGCCCCTTCACTGGTCTAGCAGGCGAGACCCAGTACTTC.

The genes are TRBV30 and TRBJ2-5; 8 bases are shared with TRBD2. CDR3 length equals 15 residues. Unmatched junction bases numbered 14, after V lost 6 bases and J lost 5 bases. The germline V gene encodes CDR1 GTSNPN and CDR2 SVGIG (reference sequence). CDR3 amino acids: CACTMTSVVPETQYF. CDR3 DNA sequence: TGTGCCTGTACCATGACTAGCGTCGTGCCGGAGACCCAGTACTTC.

The rearrangement uses TRBV2 and TRBJ2-7, with D possibly being TRBD1 (6 bases). The V and J ends lost 5 bases and 4 bases respectively, with 12 bases between them. Per germline, CDR1 SNHLY and CDR2 FYNNEI. The CDR3 is 13 amino acids. CDR3 in DNA: TGTGCCAGCAGTAGGACAGCATATTACGAGCAGTACTTC. This gives the protein CASSRTAYYEQYF.

This chain links TRBV7-9 with TRBJ2-2; D is unclear. The CDR3 loop spans 15 amino acids. The germline V gene encodes CDR1 SEHNR and CDR2 FQNEAQ (reference sequence). V shed 5 bases and J shed 4 bases, with 14 bases lying between them. CDR3 loop: CASSTSPSGTGELFF. CDR3 in DNA: TGTGCCAGCAGCACCAGCCCTAGTGGCACCGGGGAGCTGTTTTTT.